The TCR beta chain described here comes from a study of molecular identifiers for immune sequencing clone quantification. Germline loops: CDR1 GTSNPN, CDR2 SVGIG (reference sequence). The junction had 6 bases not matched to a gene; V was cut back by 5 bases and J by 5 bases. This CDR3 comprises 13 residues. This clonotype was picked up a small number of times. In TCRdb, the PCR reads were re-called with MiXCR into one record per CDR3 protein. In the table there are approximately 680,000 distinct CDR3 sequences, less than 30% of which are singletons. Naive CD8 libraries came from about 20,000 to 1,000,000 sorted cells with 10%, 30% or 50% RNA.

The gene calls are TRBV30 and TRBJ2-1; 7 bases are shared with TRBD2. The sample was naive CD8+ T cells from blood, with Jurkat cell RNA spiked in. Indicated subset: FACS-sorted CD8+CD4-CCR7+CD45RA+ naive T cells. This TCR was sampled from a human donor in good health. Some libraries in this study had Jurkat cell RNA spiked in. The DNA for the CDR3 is TGTGCCTGGGGCCTAGCGGTCCACAATGAGCAGTTCTTC. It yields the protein CAWGLAVHNEQFF.